What follows are 21 T cell receptor beta chains derived from one specimen sequenced in a study of cytomegalovirus exposure and HLA in healthy donors. With 60 Vbeta and 13 Jbeta primers, the PCR was carried out. The data were produced by immunoSEQ multiplex PCR, yet TCRdb's version contains in-frame clones alone and is incomplete. The profile shows around 140,000 clones, roughly 75% of them singletons. Sequencing used PBMCs. These receptors originate from a man aged 40-49 years in good health and CMV-seronegative.

The chain couples TRBV27 to TRBJ1-5, with TRBD1 identical over 7 bases. Germline CDR1 and CDR2: MNHEY and SMNVEV (reference sequence). The CDR3 is made up of 16 amino acids. Trimming at V came to 4 bases and at J to 0 bases, leaving 6 bases not matched to a gene. The CDR3 nucleotides read TGTGCCAGCAGTTACAGGGGAGGTGATAGCAATCAGCCCCAGCATTTT. It codes for CASSYRGGDSNQPQHF.

V and J are TRBV27 and TRBJ2-3; 9 bases map to TRBD2. V lost 2 bases and J lost 2; bases outside the gene matches: 5. This CDR3 is built from 16 residues. The germline V gene encodes CDR1 MNHEY and CDR2 SMNVEV (reference sequence). The CDR3 region is CASSLGPSGDTDTQYF. The CDR3 nucleotides read TGTGCCAGCAGTTTAGGTCCTAGCGGGGACACAGATACGCAGTATTTT.

The chain has TRBV7-3 and TRBJ2-2, with 13 bases matching TRBD2. The CDR3 runs 16 residues. Germline V lookup: CDR1 SGHTA, CDR2 FQGTGA. V was pared by 5 bases and J by 8 bases, with 8 bases of the junction left unmatched. CDR3 sequence reads: CASSPTSGGAPGELFF. CDR3 coding DNA: TGTGCCAGCAGCCCCACTAGCGGGGGGGCCCCGGGGGAGCTGTTTTTT.

The V call is TRBV6-6, the J call TRBJ1-2, with 7 bases aligning to TRBD1. Looked up from germline, CDR1 is MNHNY and CDR2 is SVGAGI (reference sequence). Trimming cost V 6 bases and J 6 bases; bases outside gene matches: 10. The CDR3 has 14 amino acids. The CDR3 is CASSPGQRADGYTF. The DNA for the CDR3 is TGTGCCAGCAGCCCGGGACAGAGGGCGGATGGCTACACCTTC.

The rearrangement uses TRBV27 and TRBJ1-1; 8 bases are a match to TRBD1. The CDR3 spans 17 residues. The J segment lost 2 bases and the V segment lost 2 bases, leaving 10 bases of the junction unmatched. Germline CDR1 and CDR2: MNHEY and SMNVEV (reference sequence). CDR3 sequence (DNA): TGTGCCAGCAGTTTAAAAAGACAGGGGATCGCCAACACTGAAGCTTTCTTT. The encoded protein is CASSLKRQGIANTEAFF.

The V and J genes are TRBV28 and TRBJ1-4, with TRBD1 as a possible D gene (5 bases). V was pared by 5 bases and J by 8 bases, with 15 bases between. The CDR3 sequence is 14 residues long. From germline, CDR1 is MDHEN and CDR2 SYDVKM. Written as DNA, the CDR3 is TGTGCCAGCAGTCGTCCGGACGGGGGAGAAAAACTGTTTTTT. Translating it yields CASSRPDGGEKLFF.

The gene calls are TRBV5-1 and TRBJ1-2; D uncertain. CDR3 length equals 11 residues. V lost 4 bases and J 8 bases, leaving 9 bases between the germline ends. Germline V lookup: CDR1 SGHRS, CDR2 YFSETQ. CDR3 in amino acids: CASSDSEGYTF. In DNA, the CDR3 is TGCGCCAGCAGCGACTCTGAGGGCTACACCTTC.

The chain links TRBV7-9 to TRBJ1-2, with 8 nucleotides matching TRBD1. V gave up 5 bases and J gave up 7 bases; unmatched junction bases: 18. Per the germline V gene, CDR1 is SEHNR and CDR2 is FQNEAQ (reference sequence). This CDR3 is 17 amino acids long. CDR3 region: CASSPQGNRGGIGGYTF. DNA of the CDR3: TGTGCCAGCAGCCCACAAGGCAACAGGGGGGGGATAGGTGGCTACACCTTC.

This clone was counted once. V usage is TRBV11-1 and J usage is TRBJ2-1; the match to TRBD2 covers 9 bases. CDR1 and CDR2 from the germline V gene are SGHAT and FQDESV (reference sequence). The CDR3 is 15 amino acids. J was trimmed by 6 bases and V by 1 base; bases with no gene match: 4. The DNA for the CDR3 is TGTGCCAGCAGCTTAGGCGTAGCGGGGGTCAATGAGCAGTTCTTC. Encoded protein: CASSLGVAGVNEQFF.

The genes are TRBV5-1 and TRBJ2-7, with 7 bases fitting TRBD1. Germline CDR1 SGHRS, CDR2 YFSETQ. The CDR3 length is 14 residues. V lost 1 base, J lost 2 bases, and 3 bases stayed unmatched. CDR3 nucleotides: TGCGCCAGCAGCTTGCGGGACAGCCCCTACGAGCAGTACTTC. This codes for CASSLRDSPYEQYF.

The chain carries TRBV19 and TRBJ2-1; D gene uncertain. Trimming took 2 bases from V and 0 from J, leaving 5 bases between them. CDR3 length: 14 residues. Germline V lookup: CDR1 LNHDA, CDR2 SQIVND (reference sequence). CDR3 amino acids: CASSISGSYNEQFF. The DNA of the CDR3 is TGTGCCAGTAGTATATCAGGCTCCTACAATGAGCAGTTCTTC.

The rearrangement uses TRBV7-8 and TRBJ1-4; 11 nucleotides line up with TRBD1. The CDR3 loop spans 15 amino acids. The junction had 1 base not matched to a gene; V was cut back by 0 bases and J by 7 bases. Germline V gene sequence: CDR1 SGHVS, CDR2 FQNEAQ. The CDR3 nucleotides are TGTGCCAGCAGCTTAGCGGGACAGGGGGGTGAAAAACTGTTTTTT. As protein: CASSLAGQGGEKLFF.

The V gene is TRBV7-8, the J gene TRBJ1-2; tentative D call: TRBD1 (6 bases). Germline-derived CDR1 and CDR2 are SGHVS and FQNEAQ. Trimming removed 6 bases from V and 6 bases from J, with 11 bases in between. CDR3 length: 12 amino acids. CDR3 sequence reads: CASSPYRDGYTF. The CDR3 coding sequence is TGTGCCAGCAGTCCGTACAGGGATGGCTACACCTTC.

The rearrangement joins TRBV2 to TRBJ1-6; 8 nucleotides line up with TRBD1. The CDR3 runs 13 residues. Losses at the gene ends were 4 bases for V and 14 bases for J; bases not matched to a gene: 7. Per germline, CDR1 SNHLY and CDR2 FYNNEI. CDR3 protein: CASSAGQGNTLHF. CDR3 DNA sequence: TGTGCCAGCAGTGCTGGACAGGGTAATACCCTCCACTTT.

The chain links TRBV28 to TRBJ1-1, with 7 nucleotides matching TRBD1. This CDR3 is 13 amino acids long. Unmatched junction bases numbered 4, after V lost 5 bases and J lost 4 bases. The germline V gene encodes CDR1 MDHEN and CDR2 SYDVKM. The CDR3 spells CASSPGGFTEAFF. CDR3 sequence (DNA): TGTGCCAGCAGTCCAGGGGGTTTCACTGAAGCTTTCTTT.

V usage is TRBV5-1 and J usage is TRBJ1-1; D call uncertain. CDR1 and CDR2 (germline): SGHRS, YFSETQ. The CDR3 runs 13 residues. Trimming cost V 1 base and J 1 base, with 5 bases left between them. This chain's CDR3 is CASSLTPNTEAFF. The CDR3 bases are TGCGCCAGCAGCTTGACTCCGAACACTGAAGCTTTCTTT.

This clone was counted a single time. V and J are TRBV9 and TRBJ1-1, with D maybe TRBD1 (6 bases). The germline V and J ends were trimmed by 0 bases and 6 bases, with 9 bases remaining between them. In germline, CDR1 is SGDLS, CDR2 YYNGEE. The CDR3 covers 13 residues. The CDR3 DNA reads as TGTGCCAGCAGCGTAGATGAGGGGGCTGAAGCTTTCTTT. Protein: CASSVDEGAEAFF.

The chain recombines TRBV6-1 with TRBJ1-6, with D hard to call. Germline CDR1 is MNHNS and CDR2 is SASEGT. This CDR3 is built from 14 residues. V was shortened by 1 base and J by 5 bases, with 6 bases between the two germline ends. CDR3 nucleotides: TGTGCCAGCAGTGAAGGAGGCAATAATTCACCCCTCCACTTT. It codes for CASSEGGNNSPLHF.

V is TRBV5-4 and J is TRBJ1-5; TRBD1 matches 9 bases. V was pared by 3 bases and J by 7 bases, with 5 bases of the junction left unmatched. CDR3 size: 14 residues. CDR1 SGHNT and CDR2 YYREEE come from the germline V gene (reference sequence). CDR3 DNA: TGTGCCAGCAGCTGGGGACAGGGCCAACAGCCCCAGCATTTT. Translated: CASSWGQGQQPQHF.

The V call is TRBV9, the J call TRBJ2-1; 7 positions match TRBD2. Germline V lookup: CDR1 SGDLS, CDR2 YYNGEE. Losses at the gene ends were 4 bases for V and 8 bases for J; bases not matched to a gene: 12. The CDR3 is 15 amino acids. The CDR3 region is CASSPGGGGVHEQFF. CDR3 bases: TGTGCCAGCAGCCCAGGAGGCGGGGGTGTCCATGAGCAGTTCTTC.

The count of this clone is one. The V gene is TRBV10-2, the J gene TRBJ1-1; D is uncertain. CDR3 length: 14 residues. Trimming cost V 4 bases and J 6 bases, with 15 bases left between them. Germline CDR1 reads WSHSY; CDR2 reads SAAADI. DNA of the CDR3: TGCGCCAGCAGTGGTAGATTGGGGAGGCCTGAAGCTTTCTTT. Translated: CASSGRLGRPEAFF.